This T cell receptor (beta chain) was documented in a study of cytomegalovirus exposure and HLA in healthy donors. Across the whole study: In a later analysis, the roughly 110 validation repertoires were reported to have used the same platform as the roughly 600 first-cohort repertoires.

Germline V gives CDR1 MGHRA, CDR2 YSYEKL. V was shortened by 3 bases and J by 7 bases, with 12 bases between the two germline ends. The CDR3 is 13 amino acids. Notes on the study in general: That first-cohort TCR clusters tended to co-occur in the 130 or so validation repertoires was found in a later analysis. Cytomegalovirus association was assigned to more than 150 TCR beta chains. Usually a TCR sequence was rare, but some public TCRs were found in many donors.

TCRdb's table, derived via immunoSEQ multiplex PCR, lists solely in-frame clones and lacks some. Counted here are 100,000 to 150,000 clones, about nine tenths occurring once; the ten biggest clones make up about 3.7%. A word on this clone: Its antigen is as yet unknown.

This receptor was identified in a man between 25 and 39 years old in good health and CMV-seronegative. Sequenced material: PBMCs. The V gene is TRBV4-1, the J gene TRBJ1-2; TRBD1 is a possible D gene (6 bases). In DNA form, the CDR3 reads TGCGCCAGCAGCCAGCCTACAGGGTTTGGCTACACCTTC. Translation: CASSQPTGFGYTF.